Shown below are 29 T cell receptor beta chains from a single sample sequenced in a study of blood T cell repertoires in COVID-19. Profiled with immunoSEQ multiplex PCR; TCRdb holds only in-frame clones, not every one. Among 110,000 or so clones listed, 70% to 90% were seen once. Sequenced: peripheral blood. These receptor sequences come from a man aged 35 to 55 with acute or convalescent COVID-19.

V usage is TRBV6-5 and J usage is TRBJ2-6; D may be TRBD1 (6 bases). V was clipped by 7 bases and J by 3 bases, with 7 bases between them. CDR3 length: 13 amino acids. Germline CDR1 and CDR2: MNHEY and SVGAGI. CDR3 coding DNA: TGTGCCAGCAAGACAGGTGGGGCCAACGTCCTGACTTTC. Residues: CASKTGGANVLTF.

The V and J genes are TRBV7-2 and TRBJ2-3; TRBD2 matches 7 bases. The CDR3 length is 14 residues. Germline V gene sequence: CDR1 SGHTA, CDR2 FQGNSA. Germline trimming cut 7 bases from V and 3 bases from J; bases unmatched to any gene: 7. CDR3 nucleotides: TGTGCCAGCACCCGGGGGGATTTTACAGATACGCAGTATTTT. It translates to CASTRGDFTDTQYF.

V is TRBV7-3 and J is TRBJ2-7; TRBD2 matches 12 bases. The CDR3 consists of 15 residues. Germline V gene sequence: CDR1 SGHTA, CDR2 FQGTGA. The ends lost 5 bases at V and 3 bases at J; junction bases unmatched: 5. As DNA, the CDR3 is TGTGCCAGCAGCCAAGGACTAGCGGGGAACTACGAGCAGTACTTC. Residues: CASSQGLAGNYEQYF. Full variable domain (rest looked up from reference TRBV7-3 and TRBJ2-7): GAGVSQTPSNKVTEKGKYVELRCDPISGHTALYWYRQSLGQGPEFLIYFQGTGAADDSGLPNDRFFAVRPEGSVSTLKIQRTERGDSAVYLCASSQGLAGNYEQYFGPGTRLTVT.

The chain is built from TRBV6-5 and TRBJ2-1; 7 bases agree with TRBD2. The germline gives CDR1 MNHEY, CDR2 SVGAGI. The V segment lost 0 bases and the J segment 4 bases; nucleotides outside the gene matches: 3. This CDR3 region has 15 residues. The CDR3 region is CASSYSRGGYNEQFF. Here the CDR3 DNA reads TGTGCCAGCAGTTACTCGCGCGGGGGTTACAATGAGCAGTTCTTC.

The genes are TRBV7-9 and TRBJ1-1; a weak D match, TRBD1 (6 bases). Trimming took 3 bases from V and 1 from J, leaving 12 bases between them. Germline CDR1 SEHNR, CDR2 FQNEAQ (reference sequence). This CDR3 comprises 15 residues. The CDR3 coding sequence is TGTGCCAGCAGCTTTGGGGGCGTTGAGAACACTGAAGCTTTCTTT. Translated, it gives CASSFGGVENTEAFF.

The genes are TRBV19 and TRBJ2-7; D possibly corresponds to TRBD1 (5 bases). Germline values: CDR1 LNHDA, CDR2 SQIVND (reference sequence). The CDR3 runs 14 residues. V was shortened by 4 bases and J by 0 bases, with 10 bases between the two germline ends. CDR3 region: CASSKQVSSYEQYF. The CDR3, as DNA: TGTGCCAGTAGTAAACAGGTTAGCTCCTACGAGCAGTACTTC.

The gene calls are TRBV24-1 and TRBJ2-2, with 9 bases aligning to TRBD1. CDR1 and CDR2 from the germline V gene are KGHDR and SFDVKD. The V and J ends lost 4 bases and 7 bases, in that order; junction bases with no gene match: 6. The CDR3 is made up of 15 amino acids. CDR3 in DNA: TGTGCCACCAGTGACTGGGACAGGGTAGGCGGGGAGCTGTTTTTT. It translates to CATSDWDRVGGELFF.

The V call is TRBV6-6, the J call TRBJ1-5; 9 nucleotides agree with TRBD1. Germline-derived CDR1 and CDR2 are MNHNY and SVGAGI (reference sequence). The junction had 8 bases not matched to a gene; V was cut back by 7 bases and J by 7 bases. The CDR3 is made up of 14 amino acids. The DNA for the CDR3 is TGTGCCAGCAACAAGGGACAGGGTCTCCAGCCCCAGCATTTT. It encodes CASNKGQGLQPQHF.

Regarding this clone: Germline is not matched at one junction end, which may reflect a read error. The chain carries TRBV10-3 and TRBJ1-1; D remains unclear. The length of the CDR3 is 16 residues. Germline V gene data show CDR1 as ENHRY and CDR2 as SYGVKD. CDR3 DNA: TGTGCCATCAGCGTAGGCTACGGCCAGGAGGAGACTGAAGTTTTCTTT. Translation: CAISVGYGQEETEVFF.

Written as DNA, the CDR3 is TGTGCCAGCAGCCTCGGGACAGGGGGCCTCGGTACGCAGTATTTT. Its protein is CASSLGTGGLGTQYF. The chain carries TRBV5-6 and TRBJ2-3; TRBD1 matches at 12 bases. V shed 4 bases and J 8 bases; nucleotides not matched to a gene: 8. Germline CDR1 is SGHDT and CDR2 is YYEEEE. This CDR3 has 15 residues.

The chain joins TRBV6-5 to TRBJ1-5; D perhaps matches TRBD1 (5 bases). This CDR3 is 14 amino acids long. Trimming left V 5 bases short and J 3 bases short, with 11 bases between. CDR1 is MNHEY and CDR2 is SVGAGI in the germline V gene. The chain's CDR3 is CASSRDRDNQPQHF. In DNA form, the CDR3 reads TGTGCCAGCAGTCGAGACAGAGACAATCAGCCCCAGCATTTT.

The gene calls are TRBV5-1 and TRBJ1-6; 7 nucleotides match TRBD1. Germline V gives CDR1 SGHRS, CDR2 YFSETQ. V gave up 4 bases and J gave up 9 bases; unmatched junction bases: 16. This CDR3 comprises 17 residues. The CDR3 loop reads CASSLPNTQGNLSPLHF. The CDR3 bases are TGCGCCAGCAGCCTCCCGAACACACAGGGGAACCTTTCACCCCTCCACTTT.

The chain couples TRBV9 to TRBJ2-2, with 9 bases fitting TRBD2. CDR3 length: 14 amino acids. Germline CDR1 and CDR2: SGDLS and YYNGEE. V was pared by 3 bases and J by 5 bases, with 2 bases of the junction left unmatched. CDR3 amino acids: CASSDSGGTGELFF. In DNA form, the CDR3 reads TGTGCCAGCAGCGACAGCGGGGGGACCGGGGAGCTGTTTTTT.

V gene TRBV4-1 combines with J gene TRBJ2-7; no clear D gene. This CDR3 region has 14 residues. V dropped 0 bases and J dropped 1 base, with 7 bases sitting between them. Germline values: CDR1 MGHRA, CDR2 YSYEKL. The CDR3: CASSQDFPSYEQYF. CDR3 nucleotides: TGCGCCAGCAGCCAAGATTTTCCGTCCTACGAGCAGTACTTC.

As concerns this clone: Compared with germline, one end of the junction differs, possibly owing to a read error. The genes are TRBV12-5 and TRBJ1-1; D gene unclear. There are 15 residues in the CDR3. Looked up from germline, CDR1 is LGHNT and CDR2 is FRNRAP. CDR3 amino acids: CASGLGHALNSEAFF. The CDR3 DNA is TGTGCTAGTGGTTTGGGACACGCCCTTAACAGTGAAGCTTTCTTT.

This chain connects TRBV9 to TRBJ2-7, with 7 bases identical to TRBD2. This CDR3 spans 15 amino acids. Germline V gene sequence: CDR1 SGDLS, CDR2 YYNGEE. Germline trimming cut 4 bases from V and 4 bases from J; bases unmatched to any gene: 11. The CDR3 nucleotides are TGTGCCAGCAGCCCCCGACCGGGGGAGGGGTACGAGCAGTACTTC. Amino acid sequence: CASSPRPGEGYEQYF.

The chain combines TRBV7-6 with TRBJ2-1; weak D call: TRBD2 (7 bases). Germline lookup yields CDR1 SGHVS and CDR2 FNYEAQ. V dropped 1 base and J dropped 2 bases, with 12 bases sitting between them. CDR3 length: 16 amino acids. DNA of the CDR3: TGTGCCAGCAGCTTAGTGGGGGGGGGCCCCTACAATGAGCAGTTCTTC. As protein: CASSLVGGGPYNEQFF. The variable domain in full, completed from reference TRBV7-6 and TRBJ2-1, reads GAGVSQSPRYKVTKRGQDVALRCDPISGHVSLYWYRQALGQGPEFLTYFNYEAQQDKSGLPNDRFSAERPEGSISTLTIQRTEQRDSAMYRCASSLVGGGPYNEQFFGPGTRLTVL.

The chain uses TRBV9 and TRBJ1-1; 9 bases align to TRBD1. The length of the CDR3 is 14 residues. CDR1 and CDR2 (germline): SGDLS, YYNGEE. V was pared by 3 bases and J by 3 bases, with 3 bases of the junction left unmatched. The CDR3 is CASSARTGDTEAFF. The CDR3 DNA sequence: TGTGCCAGCAGCGCACGGACAGGGGACACTGAAGCTTTCTTT. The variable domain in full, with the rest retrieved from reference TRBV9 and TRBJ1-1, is DSGVTQTPKHLITATGQRVTLRCSPRSGDLSVYWYQQSLDQGLQFLIQYYNGEERAKGNILERFSAQQFPDLHSELNLSSLELGDSALYFCASSARTGDTEAFFGQGTRLTVV.

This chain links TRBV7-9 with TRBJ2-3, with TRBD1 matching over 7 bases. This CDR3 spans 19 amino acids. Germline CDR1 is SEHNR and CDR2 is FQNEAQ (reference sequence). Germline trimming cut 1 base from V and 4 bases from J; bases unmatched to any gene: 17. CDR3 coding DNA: TGTGCCAGCAGCTTAGGACCTCCTCGACCGACAGGGCTGGCAGATACGCAGTATTTT. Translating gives CASSLGPPRPTGLADTQYF.

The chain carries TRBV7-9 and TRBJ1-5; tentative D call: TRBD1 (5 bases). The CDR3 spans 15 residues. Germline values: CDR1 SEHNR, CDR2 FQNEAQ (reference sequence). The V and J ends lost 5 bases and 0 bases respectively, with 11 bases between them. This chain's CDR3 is CASSLDRNSNQPQHF. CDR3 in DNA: TGTGCCAGCAGCCTAGACAGAAATAGCAATCAGCCCCAGCATTTT.

The CDR3 here is CASGLAGGTDTQYF. Here the CDR3 DNA reads TGTGCTAGTGGGTTAGCGGGGGGGACAGATACGCAGTATTTT. This chain connects TRBV12-5 to TRBJ2-3, with TRBD2 identical over 11 bases. The CDR3 has 14 amino acids. With 6 bases clipped from V and 3 bases from J, the junction kept 2 bases outside the gene matches. From germline, CDR1 is LGHNT and CDR2 FRNRAP.

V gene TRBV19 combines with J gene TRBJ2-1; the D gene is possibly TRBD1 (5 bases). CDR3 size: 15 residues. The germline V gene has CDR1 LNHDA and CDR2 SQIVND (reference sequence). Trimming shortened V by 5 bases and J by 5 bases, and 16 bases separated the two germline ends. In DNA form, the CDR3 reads TGTGCCAGTAGTGATGGGGCAGGGATTAACAATGAGCAGTTCTTC. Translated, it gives CASSDGAGINNEQFF. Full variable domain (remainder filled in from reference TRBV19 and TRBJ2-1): DGGITQSPKYLFRKEGQNVTLSCEQNLNHDAMYWYRQDPGQGLRLIYYSQIVNDFQKGDIAEGYSVSREKKESFPLTVTSAQKNPTAFYLCASSDGAGINNEQFFGPGTRLTVL.

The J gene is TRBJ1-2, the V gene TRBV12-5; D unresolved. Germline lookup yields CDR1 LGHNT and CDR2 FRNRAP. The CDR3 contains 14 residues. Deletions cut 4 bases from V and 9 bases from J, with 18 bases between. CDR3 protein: CASGSSGVMTSYTF. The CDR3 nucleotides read TGTGCTAGTGGTTCCTCCGGGGTAATGACTAGCTACACCTTC. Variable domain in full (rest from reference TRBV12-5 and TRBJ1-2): DARVTQTPRHKVTEMGQEVTMRCQPILGHNTVFWYRQTMMQGLELLAYFRNRAPLDDSGMPKDRFSAEMPDATLATLKIQPSEPRDSAVYFCASGSSGVMTSYTFGSGTRLTVV.

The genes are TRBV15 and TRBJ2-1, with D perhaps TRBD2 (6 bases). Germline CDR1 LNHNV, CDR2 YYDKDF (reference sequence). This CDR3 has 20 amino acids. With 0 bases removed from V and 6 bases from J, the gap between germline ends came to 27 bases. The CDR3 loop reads CATSRDPPGAVVDYPNEQFF. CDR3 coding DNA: TGTGCCACCAGCAGAGATCCCCCCGGGGCCGTTGTGGACTACCCCAATGAGCAGTTCTTC. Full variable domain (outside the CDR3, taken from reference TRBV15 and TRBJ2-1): DAMVIQNPRYQVTQFGKPVTLSCSQTLNHNVMYWYQQKSSQAPKLLFHYYDKDFNNEADTPDNFQSRRPNTSFCFLDIRSPGLGDTAMYLCATSRDPPGAVVDYPNEQFFGPGTRLTVL.

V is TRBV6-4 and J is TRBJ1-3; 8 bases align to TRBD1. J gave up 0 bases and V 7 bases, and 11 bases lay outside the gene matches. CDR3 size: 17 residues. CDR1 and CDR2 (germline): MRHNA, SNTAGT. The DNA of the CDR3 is TGTGCCAGCATGAGGGGGACAGGAAAACGCTCTGGAAACACCATATATTTT. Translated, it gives CASMRGTGKRSGNTIYF.

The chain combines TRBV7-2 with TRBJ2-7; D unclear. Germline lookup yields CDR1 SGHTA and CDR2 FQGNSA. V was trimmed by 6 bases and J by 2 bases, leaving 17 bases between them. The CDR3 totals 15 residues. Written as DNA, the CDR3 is TGTGCCAGCAGTCGCGGTGTACCCTTAACCTACGAGCAGTACTTC. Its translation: CASSRGVPLTYEQYF. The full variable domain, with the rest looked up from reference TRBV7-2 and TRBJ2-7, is GAGVSQSPSNKVTEKGKDVELRCDPISGHTALYWYRQSLGQGLEFLIYFQGNSAPDKSGLPSDRFSAERTGGSVSTLTIQRTQQEDSAVYLCASSRGVPLTYEQYFGPGTRLTVT.

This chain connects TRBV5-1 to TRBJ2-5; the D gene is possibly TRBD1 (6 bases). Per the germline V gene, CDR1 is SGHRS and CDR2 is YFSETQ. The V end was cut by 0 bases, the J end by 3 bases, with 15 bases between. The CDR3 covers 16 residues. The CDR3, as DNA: TGCGCCAGCAGCTTGGCCCCGGCAGGGGTGGAAGAGACCCAGTACTTC. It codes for CASSLAPAGVEETQYF.

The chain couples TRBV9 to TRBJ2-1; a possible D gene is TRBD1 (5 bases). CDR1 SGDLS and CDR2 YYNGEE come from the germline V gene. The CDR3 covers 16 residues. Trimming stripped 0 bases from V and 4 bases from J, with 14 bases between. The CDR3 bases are TGTGCCAGCAGCGTAGGATCCCTCAGGGTTTACAATGAGCAGTTCTTC. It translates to CASSVGSLRVYNEQFF.

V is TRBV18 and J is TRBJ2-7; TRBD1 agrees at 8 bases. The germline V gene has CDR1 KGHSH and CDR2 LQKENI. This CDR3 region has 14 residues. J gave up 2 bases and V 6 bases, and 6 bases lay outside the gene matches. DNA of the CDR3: TGTGCCAGCTCTCGACAGGGGAGGACCTACGAGCAGTACTTC. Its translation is CASSRQGRTYEQYF.